This T cell receptor beta chain originates from a study of metastatic and nonmetastatic thyroid tumors. TCRdb re-processed the PCR reads through MiXCR. The repertoire consists of some 26,000 clones, with roughly 4% occurring once and the leading ten covering 3% to 3.5%. All patients reached thyroid surgery having received no treatment beforehand. This clone was seen ten or more times. Trimming removed 5 bases at V and 8 bases at J, with 12 bases between. CDR1 is KGHSH and CDR2 is LQKENI in the germline V gene. The CDR3 runs to 12 residues. The sequence came from a male donor with papillary thyroid cancer or a benign thyroid nodule (not recorded which). Some clones in this sample may be carry-over from other donors' samples. Sequenced material: blood. The genes are TRBV18 and TRBJ1-2; a possible D gene is TRBD1 (5 bases). The CDR3 coding sequence is TGTGCCAGCTCAATGGGGGAAGAGGGCTACACCTTC. Translation: CASSMGEEGYTF.